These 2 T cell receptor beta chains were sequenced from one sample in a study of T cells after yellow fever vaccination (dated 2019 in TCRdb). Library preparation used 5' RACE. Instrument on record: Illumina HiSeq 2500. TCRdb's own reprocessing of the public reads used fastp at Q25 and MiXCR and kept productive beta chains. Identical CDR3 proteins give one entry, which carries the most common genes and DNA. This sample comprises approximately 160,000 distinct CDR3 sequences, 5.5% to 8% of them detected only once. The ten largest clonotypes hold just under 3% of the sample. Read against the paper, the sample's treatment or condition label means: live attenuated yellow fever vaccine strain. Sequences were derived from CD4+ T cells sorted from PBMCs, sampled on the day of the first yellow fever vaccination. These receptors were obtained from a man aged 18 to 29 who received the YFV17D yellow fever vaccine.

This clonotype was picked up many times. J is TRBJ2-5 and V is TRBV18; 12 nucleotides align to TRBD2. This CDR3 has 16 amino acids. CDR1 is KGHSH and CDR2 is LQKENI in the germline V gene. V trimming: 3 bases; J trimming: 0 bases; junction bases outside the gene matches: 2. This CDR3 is CASSPGLAGNQETQYF. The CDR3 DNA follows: TGTGCCAGCTCACCCGGACTAGCGGGGAACCAAGAGACCCAGTACTTC.

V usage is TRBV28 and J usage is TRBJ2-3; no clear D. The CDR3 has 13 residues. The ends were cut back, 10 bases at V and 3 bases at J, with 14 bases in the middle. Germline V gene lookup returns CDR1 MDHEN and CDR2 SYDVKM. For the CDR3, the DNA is TGTGCCACTCAAATGGGTGTAACAGATACGCAGTATTTT. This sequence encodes CATQMGVTDTQYF.